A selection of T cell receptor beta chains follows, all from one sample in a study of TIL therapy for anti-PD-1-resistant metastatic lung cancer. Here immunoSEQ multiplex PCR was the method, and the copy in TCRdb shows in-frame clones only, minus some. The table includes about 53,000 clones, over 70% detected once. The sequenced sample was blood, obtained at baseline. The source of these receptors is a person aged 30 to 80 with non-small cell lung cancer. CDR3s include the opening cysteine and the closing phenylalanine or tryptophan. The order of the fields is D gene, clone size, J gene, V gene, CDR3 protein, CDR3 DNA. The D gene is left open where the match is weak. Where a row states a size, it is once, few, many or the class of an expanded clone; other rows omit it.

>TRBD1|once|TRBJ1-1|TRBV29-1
CSVVTGGSNTEAFF
TGCAGCGTTGTCACAGGGGGTTCGAACACTGAAGCTTTCTTT
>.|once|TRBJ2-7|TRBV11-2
CASEVNSYEQYF
TGTGCCAGCGAAGTGAACTCCTACGAGCAGTACTTC
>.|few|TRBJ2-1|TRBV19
CASNGGRGWHEQFF
TGTGCCAGTAATGGAGGCAGGGGTTGGCATGAGCAGTTCTTC
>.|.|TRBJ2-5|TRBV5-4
CASSLAQETQYF
TGTGCCAGCAGCTTGGCCCAAGAGACCCAGTACTTC
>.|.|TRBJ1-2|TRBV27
CASSSQGRIYGYTF
TGTGCCAGCAGTTCACAGGGACGAATCTATGGCTACACCTTC
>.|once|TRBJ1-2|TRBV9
CASSVAGQNYGYTF
TGTGCCAGCAGCGTAGCGGGACAAAACTATGGCTACACCTTC
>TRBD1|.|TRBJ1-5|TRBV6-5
CASSYSQGDQPQHF
TGTGCCAGCAGTTACTCACAGGGGGATCAGCCCCAGCATTTT
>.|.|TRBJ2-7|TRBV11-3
CASSLTAGFNEQYF
TGTGCCAGCAGCCTCACGGCAGGGTTCAACGAGCAGTACTTC
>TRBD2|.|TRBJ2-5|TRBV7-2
CASSSIAGGRETQYF
TGTGCCAGCAGCTCCATAGCGGGGGGGCGTGAGACCCAGTACTTC
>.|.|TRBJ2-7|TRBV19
CASSKGRTLVSPYYEQYF
TGTGCCAGTAGTAAGGGGCGGACGCTAGTCTCCCCCTACTACGAGCAGTACTTC
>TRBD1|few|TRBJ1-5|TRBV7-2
CASSSLAPSTGGFFQPQHF
TGTGCCAGCAGCTCCCTAGCCCCATCAACAGGGGGCTTTTTTCAGCCCCAGCATTTT
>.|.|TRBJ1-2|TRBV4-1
CASSQGETVNYGYTF
TGCGCCAGCAGCCAAGGGGAGACGGTTAACTATGGCTACACCTTC
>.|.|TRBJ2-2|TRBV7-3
CASSLMGEHLNTGELFF
TGTGCCAGCAGCTTAATGGGGGAGCACTTGAACACCGGGGAGCTGTTTTTT
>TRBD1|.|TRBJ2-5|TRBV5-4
CASSFRQGVQETQYF
TGTGCCAGCAGCTTTCGACAGGGGGTCCAAGAGACCCAGTACTTC
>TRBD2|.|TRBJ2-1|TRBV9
CASSVGSGTSYNEQFF
TGTGCCAGCAGCGTAGGTAGCGGGACCTCCTACAATGAGCAGTTCTTC
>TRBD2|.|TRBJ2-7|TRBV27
CASSLISVAGVGVQYF
TGTGCCAGCAGTTTAATTTCAGTGGCGGGGGTAGGGGTGCAGTACTTC
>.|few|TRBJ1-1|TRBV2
CASSERQITEAFF
TGTGCCAGCAGTGAAAGGCAGATCACTGAAGCTTTCTTT